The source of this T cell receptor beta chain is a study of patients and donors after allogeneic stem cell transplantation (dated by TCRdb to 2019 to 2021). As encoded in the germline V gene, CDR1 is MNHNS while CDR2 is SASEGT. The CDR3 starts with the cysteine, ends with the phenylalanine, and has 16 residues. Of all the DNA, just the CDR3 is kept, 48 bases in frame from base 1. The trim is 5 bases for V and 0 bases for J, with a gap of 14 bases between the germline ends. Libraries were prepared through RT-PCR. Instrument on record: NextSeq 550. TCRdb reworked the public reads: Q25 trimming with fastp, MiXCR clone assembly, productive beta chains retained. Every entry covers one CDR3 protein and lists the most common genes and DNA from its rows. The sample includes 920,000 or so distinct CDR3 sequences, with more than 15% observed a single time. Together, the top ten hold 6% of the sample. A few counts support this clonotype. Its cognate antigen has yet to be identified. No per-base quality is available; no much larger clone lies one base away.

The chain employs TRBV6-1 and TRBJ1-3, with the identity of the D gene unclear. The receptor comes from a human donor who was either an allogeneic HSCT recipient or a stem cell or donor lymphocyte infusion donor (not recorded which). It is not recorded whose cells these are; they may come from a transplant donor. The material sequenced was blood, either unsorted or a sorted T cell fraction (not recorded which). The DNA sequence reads TGTGCCAGCAGTAGGTCAGGTGCGAGCTCTGGAAACACCATATATTTT. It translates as CASSRSGASSGNTIYF.